The clone carrying this T cell receptor beta chain was detected only a few times. The antigen remains undetermined. In the PCR, 60 Vbeta and 13 Jbeta primers were used. In the original processing: An analysis performed later counted about 80 million unique TCR beta chains (roughly 9.9 million of them shared). Some clones are missing from TCRdb's copy, which holds only in-frame ones; the method was immunoSEQ multiplex PCR. V and J calls and clone size come straight from that table; D and trimming were deduced from the DNA. This table holds around 120,000 clones, 60% to 80% found once. The sample belongs to a study of cytomegalovirus exposure and HLA in healthy donors. Findings and caveats of the study: CMV antigen specificity was confirmed in vitro for three CMV-associated chains. In presence/absence analyses, roughly uniform sequencing depth across donors was assumed.

CDR1 is SGHVS, CDR2 FNYEAQ, per germline. V lost 1 base, J lost 7 bases, and 11 bases lay in between. The CDR3 is 14 amino acids. The chain couples TRBV7-6 to TRBJ2-1; no clear D. Sequences were obtained from PBMCs. This clonotype was obtained from a woman aged 60-75 years in good health and CMV-seropositive. The CDR3 here is CASSLDYVRNEQFF. The DNA of the CDR3 is TGTGCCAGCAGCTTAGACTACGTCAGAAATGAGCAGTTCTTC.